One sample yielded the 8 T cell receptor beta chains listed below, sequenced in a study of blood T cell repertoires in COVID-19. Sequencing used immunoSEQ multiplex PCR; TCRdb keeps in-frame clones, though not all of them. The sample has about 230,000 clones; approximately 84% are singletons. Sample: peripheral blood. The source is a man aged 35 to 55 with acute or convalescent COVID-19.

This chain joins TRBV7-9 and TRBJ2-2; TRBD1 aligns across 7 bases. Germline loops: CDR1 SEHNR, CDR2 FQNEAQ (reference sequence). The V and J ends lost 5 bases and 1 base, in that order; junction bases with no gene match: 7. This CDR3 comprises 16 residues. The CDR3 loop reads CASSRPGQLNTGELFF. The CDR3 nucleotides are TGTGCCAGCAGCCGTCCGGGACAGTTGAACACCGGGGAGCTGTTTTTT.

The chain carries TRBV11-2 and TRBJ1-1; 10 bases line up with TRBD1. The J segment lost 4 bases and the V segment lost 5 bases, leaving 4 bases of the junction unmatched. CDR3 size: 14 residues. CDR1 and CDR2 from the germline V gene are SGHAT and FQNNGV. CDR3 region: CASSVGQGGTEAFF. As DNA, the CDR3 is TGTGCCAGCAGCGTAGGACAGGGGGGCACTGAAGCTTTCTTT.

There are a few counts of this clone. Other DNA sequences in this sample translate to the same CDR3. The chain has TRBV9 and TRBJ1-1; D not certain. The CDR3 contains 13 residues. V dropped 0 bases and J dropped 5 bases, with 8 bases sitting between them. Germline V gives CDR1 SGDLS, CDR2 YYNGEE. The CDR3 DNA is TGTGCCAGCAGCGTAGGAGGGAGGACTGAAGCTTTCTTT. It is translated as CASSVGGRTEAFF.

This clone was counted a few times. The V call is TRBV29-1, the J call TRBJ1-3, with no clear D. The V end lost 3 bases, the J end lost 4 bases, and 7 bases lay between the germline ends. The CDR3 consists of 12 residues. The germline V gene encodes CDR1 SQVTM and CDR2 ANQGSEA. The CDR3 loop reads CSVDAGGNTIYF. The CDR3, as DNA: TGCAGCGTTGACGCAGGCGGAAACACCATATATTTT.

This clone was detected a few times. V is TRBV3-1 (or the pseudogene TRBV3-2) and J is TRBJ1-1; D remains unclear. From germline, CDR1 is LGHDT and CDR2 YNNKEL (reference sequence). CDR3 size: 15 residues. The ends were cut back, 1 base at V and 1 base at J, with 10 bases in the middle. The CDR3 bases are TGTGCCAGCAGCCAAGCGGGAAGTGGGAACACTGAAGCTTTCTTT. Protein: CASSQAGSGNTEAFF.

The CDR3 DNA reads TGTGCCAGTCTTAGGGGGACAGGGCCCCTAAAAGAGCTGTTTTTT. This sequence encodes CASLRGTGPLKELFF. The V and J genes are TRBV19 and TRBJ2-2, with TRBD1 matching over 9 bases. V gave up 8 bases and J gave up 11 bases; unmatched junction bases: 15. This CDR3 is built from 15 residues. Germline CDR1 reads LNHDA; CDR2 reads SQIVND (reference sequence).

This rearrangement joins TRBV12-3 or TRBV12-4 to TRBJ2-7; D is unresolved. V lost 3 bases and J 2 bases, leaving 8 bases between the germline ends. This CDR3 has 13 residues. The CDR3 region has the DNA TGTGCCAGCAGTTTTGGCAGTACCTACGAGCAGTACTTC. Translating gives CASSFGSTYEQYF.

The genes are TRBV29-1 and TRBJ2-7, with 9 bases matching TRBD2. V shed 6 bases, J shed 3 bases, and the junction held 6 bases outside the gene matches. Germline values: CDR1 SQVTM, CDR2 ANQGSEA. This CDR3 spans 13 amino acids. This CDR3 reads CSVAGGHNYEQYF. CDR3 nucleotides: TGCAGCGTAGCGGGGGGACACAACTACGAGCAGTACTTC.